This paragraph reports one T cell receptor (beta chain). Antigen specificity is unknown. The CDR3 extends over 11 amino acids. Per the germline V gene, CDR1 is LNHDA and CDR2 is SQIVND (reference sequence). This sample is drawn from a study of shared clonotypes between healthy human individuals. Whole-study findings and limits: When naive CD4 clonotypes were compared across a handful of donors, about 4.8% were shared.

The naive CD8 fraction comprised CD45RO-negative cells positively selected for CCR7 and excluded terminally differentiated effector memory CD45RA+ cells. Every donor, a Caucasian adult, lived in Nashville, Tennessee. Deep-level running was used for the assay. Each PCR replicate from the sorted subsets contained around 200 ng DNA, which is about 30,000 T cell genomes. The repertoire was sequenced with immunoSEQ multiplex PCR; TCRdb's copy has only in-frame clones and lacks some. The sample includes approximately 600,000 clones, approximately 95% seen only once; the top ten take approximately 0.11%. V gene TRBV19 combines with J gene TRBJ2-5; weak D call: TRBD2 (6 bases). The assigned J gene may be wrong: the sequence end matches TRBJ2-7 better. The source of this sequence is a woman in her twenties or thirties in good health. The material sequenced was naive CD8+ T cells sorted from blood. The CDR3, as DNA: TGTGCCAGTAGGTGGGGAGGCGAGCAGTACTTC. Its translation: CASRWGGEQYF.